Included here is one T cell receptor (beta chain) sequence, with context. Its target is not known. These data are taken from a study of blood T cells in healthy people across ages. As for the study in general: Per two T cells, about one barcoded beta molecule was captured through template switching. Regarding the study as a whole: Aged donors had fewer naive CD4+ cells and lower diversity than long-lived donors.

Alongside a J-beta primer mix, a sample-barcoded 5' primer served in a second PCR lasting about 7 to 11 cycles. Unique molecular identifiers of 12 random nucleotides labeled each cDNA. TCRdb ran MiXCR on the 5' RACE reads and lists one entry per CDR3 protein. The repertoire has 1.8 million or so distinct CDR3 sequences, more than 35% of them found once; the top ten carry under 30%. The authors isolated at least 6 million PBMCs per sample. The sample consisted of blood. The clonotype comes from a human donor in good health.

The CDR3 loop is CASRGQYRYEQYF. In nucleotides, the CDR3 is TGTGCCAGCAGGGGACAGTACCGCTACGAGCAGTACTTC. The chain combines TRBV2 with TRBJ2-7; 7 positions agree with TRBD1. The CDR3 runs to 13 residues. V lost 6 bases and J lost 3; bases outside the gene matches: 5. Germline CDR1 is SNHLY and CDR2 is FYNNEI.